The 28 T cell receptor beta chains reported below all come from one sample, sequenced in a study of early T cells in non-severe SARS-CoV-2 infection. Via MiXCR, TCRdb re-called the 5' RACE reads, giving one row per CDR3 protein. Of 98,000 or so distinct CDR3 sequences detected, around 10% appear once; the ten largest clones hold 4.5% to 5.5%. The sequenced sample consisted of whole blood. The receptors originated from an adult who was a healthcare worker with PCR-confirmed SARS-CoV-2 infection or an uninfected control (not recorded which).

The chain has TRBV18 and TRBJ1-2; D not certain. The CDR3 covers 12 residues. In germline, CDR1 is KGHSH, CDR2 LQKENI. The ends were cut back, 6 bases at V and 1 base at J, with 6 bases in the middle. The CDR3 reads CASSESNYGYTF. In DNA form, the CDR3 reads TGTGCCAGCTCGGAGAGTAACTATGGCTACACCTTC.

The V gene is TRBV21-1, the J gene TRBJ2-1; the table gives TRBD1 as D, unverified against the DNA. TRBV21-1 constitutes a pseudogene. The CDR3 consists of 16 residues. CDR3 nucleotide sequence: TGTGCCAGCAGCATGAGGGGCGCACGGACCTACAATGAGCAGTTCTTC. Translating gives CASSMRGARTYNEQFF.

This clonotype was counted only a few times. The genes are TRBV6-5 and TRBJ1-1; TRBD1 might be the D (6 bases). CDR3 size: 14 residues. V lost 0 bases to trimming and J lost 4 bases, with 9 bases between them. CDR1 is MNHEY and CDR2 is SVGAGI in the germline V gene. The CDR3 sequence: CASSYSQGSTEAFF. The CDR3 DNA follows: TGTGCCAGCAGTTACTCCCAGGGGAGCACTGAAGCTTTCTTT.

The table lists this clonotype with a few counts. The chain recombines TRBV6-6 with TRBJ2-7; TRBD2 agrees at 7 bases. This CDR3 is 11 amino acids long. Germline V gene lookup returns CDR1 MNHNY and CDR2 SVGAGI (reference sequence). The trim removed 8 bases at V and 3 bases at J, leaving 1 base unmatched. The DNA for the CDR3 is TGTGCCAGCGGGGGGGGCTACGAGCAGTACTTC. Protein product: CASGGGYEQYF.

In its sample, this clonotype was seen a few times. The chain has TRBV29-1 and TRBJ2-7; D may be TRBD2 (6 bases). The CDR3 spans 11 residues. V lost 7 bases, J lost 4 bases, and 11 bases lay in between. Germline values: CDR1 SQVTM, CDR2 ANQGSEA. For the CDR3, the DNA is TGCAGCGCTTCGGGAGTATACGAGCAGTACTTC. Its protein is CSASGVYEQYF.

This clonotype turned up a few times. The chain has TRBV28 and TRBJ1-2; TRBD1 might be the D (6 bases). V lost 4 bases and J 6 bases, leaving 12 bases between the germline ends. Germline CDR1 reads MDHEN; CDR2 reads SYDVKM. This CDR3 is built from 13 residues. The CDR3 sequence is CASSYLGGHGYTF. The CDR3 nucleotides read TGTGCCAGCAGTTATCTGGGGGGCCATGGCTACACCTTC.

Only a few counts were recorded for this clonotype. This sequence joins TRBV20-1 and TRBJ2-1, with 9 bases that match TRBD2. The CDR3 is 14 residues long. J lost 4 bases, V lost 5 bases, and 6 bases had no gene match. Germline-derived CDR1 and CDR2 are DFQATT and SNEGSKA (reference sequence). This CDR3 reads CSAQLAGLYNEQFF. The CDR3 nucleotides are TGCAGTGCTCAACTAGCGGGCCTATACAATGAGCAGTTCTTC.

This clonotype was observed a handful of times. The chain uses TRBV11-3 and TRBJ2-2, with 7 bases lining up with TRBD1. Germline V CDR1 and CDR2: SGHNT, YENEEA. The trim removed 5 bases at V and 6 bases at J, leaving 3 bases unmatched. The CDR3 is 13 residues long. CDR3 coding DNA: TGTGCCAGCAGCCAGGGGGACGCCGGGGAGCTGTTTTTT. This codes for CASSQGDAGELFF.

In this sample, this clonotype turned up a few times. V and J are TRBV30 and TRBJ2-3, with D possibly matching TRBD2 (6 bases). This CDR3 is built from 13 residues. The V and J ends lost 6 bases and 1 base respectively, with 11 bases between them. Germline CDR1 reads GTSNPN; CDR2 reads SVGIG (reference sequence). The CDR3 reads CACSGGRTDTQYF. The CDR3 bases are TGTGCCTGTAGCGGAGGGCGCACAGATACGCAGTATTTT. The entire variable domain, with the rest obtained from reference TRBV30 and TRBJ2-3, is as follows: SQTIHQWPATLVQPVGSPLSLECTVEGTSNPNLYWYRQAAGRGLQLLFYSVGIGQISSEVPQNLSASRPQDRQFILSSKKLLLSDSGFYLCACSGGRTDTQYFGPGTRLTVL.

This clonotype was detected only a few times. The J gene is TRBJ2-3, the V gene TRBV29-1; the D is unclear. Germline V CDR1 and CDR2: SQVTM, ANQGSEA. V was cut by 4 bases and J by 6 bases, with 11 bases left in between. The length of the CDR3 is 12 residues. The CDR3 coding sequence is TGCAGCGTTGGTCCCGGGTCGGATACGCAGTATTTT. The encoded protein is CSVGPGSDTQYF.

This clonotype was detected a few times. The V call is TRBV27, the J call TRBJ2-1; D gene unclear. Germline CDR1 is MNHEY and CDR2 is SMNVEV (reference sequence). The CDR3 is 12 amino acids. V was pared by 6 bases and J by 4 bases, with 7 bases between. This CDR3 is CASRLGYNEQFF. Here the CDR3 DNA reads TGTGCCAGCAGGTTGGGATACAATGAGCAGTTCTTC.

This clonotype occurred many times. The CDR3 loop is CASSLSGQGVQETQYF. CDR3 DNA: TGTGCCAGCAGTTTATCCGGACAGGGGGTTCAAGAGACCCAGTACTTC. The genes are TRBV27 and TRBJ2-5; 10 positions agree with TRBD1. Germline loops: CDR1 MNHEY, CDR2 SMNVEV (reference sequence). Germline trimming cut 0 bases from V and 2 bases from J; bases unmatched to any gene: 3. The CDR3 covers 16 residues.

This clonotype was detected only a few times. V and J are TRBV6-5 and TRBJ2-5; perhaps TRBD1 as D (6 bases). The ends were cut back, 4 bases at V and 0 bases at J, with 12 bases in the middle. CDR3 length: 15 residues. Germline V gene data show CDR1 as MNHEY and CDR2 as SVGAGI. CDR3 sequence (DNA): TGTGCCAGCAGTTTAGGACAGCGGTACCAAGAGACCCAGTACTTC. Protein sequence: CASSLGQRYQETQYF.

The table lists this clonotype with many counts. CDR3 nucleotides: TGTGCCAGCAGCCCCCTTACCGGCGGACCCTCGTACACCGGGGAGCTGTTTTTT. This gives the protein CASSPLTGGPSYTGELFF. This sequence joins TRBV7-9 and TRBJ2-2; no clear D. The germline gives CDR1 SEHNR, CDR2 FQNEAQ (reference sequence). The CDR3 extends over 18 amino acids. Trimming took off 5 bases at V and 3 bases at J, with 22 bases between the two ends.

This clonotype was counted many times. The rearrangement joins TRBV5-4 to TRBJ2-7; D unresolved. V dropped 5 bases and J dropped 12 bases, with 21 bases sitting between them. Germline CDR1 and CDR2: SGHNT and YYREEE (reference sequence). CDR3 length: 13 residues. The CDR3 nucleotides read TGTGCCAGCAGTCCTGCGAGTAACACAGTGTTGTACTTC. It specifies CASSPASNTVLYF.

This clonotype was seen a few times. This rearrangement joins TRBV28 to TRBJ1-1; TRBD1 might be the D (5 bases). This CDR3 region has 14 residues. Trimming cost V 7 bases and J 5 bases, with 17 bases left between them. From germline, CDR1 is MDHEN and CDR2 SYDVKM. The CDR3 DNA is TGTGCCAGCAATCCCGGGACCGAGATAACTGAAGCTTTCTTT. It translates to CASNPGTEITEAFF.

This clonotype has ten or more counts. This rearrangement joins TRBV6-7 to TRBJ2-7; D is possibly TRBD1 (5 bases). TRBV6-7 is an ORF, with its function uncertain. Trimming removed 2 bases from V and 2 bases from J, with 10 bases in between. The CDR3 has 14 amino acids. This CDR3 is CASSYVGRAYEQYF. CDR3 coding DNA: TGTGCCAGCAGTTACGTTGGCAGGGCCTACGAGCAGTACTTC.

This clonotype has ten or more counts. V is TRBV2 and J is TRBJ1-2; D is perhaps TRBD1 (5 bases). Germline V lookup: CDR1 SNHLY, CDR2 FYNNEI. CDR3 length equals 13 residues. V was shortened by 6 bases and J by 7 bases, with 15 bases between the two germline ends. The CDR3 sequence is CASRVEGAPGYTF. The DNA for the CDR3 is TGTGCCAGCAGGGTCGAAGGGGCTCCTGGCTACACCTTC.

The chain is built from TRBV19 and TRBJ2-1, with D tentatively TRBD1 or TRBD2 (5 bases each). Between the trimmed V and J ends, which lost 7 bases and 0 bases, there was a span of 13 bases. CDR3 length: 15 residues. CDR1 is LNHDA, CDR2 SQIVND, per germline (reference sequence). CDR3 coding DNA: TGTGCCAGTAAACGGGACGCGAGCTCCTACAATGAGCAGTTCTTC. Encoded protein: CASKRDASSYNEQFF.

This clonotype has at least ten counts. The V gene is TRBV29-1, the J gene TRBJ2-3; a possible D gene is TRBD1 (6 bases). The CDR3 is 15 residues long. CDR1 is SQVTM, CDR2 ANQGSEA, per germline. V lost 6 bases to trimming and J lost 0 bases, with 16 bases between them. This chain's CDR3 is CSVDYPGQSTDTQYF. CDR3 coding DNA: TGCAGCGTCGATTATCCCGGACAGAGCACAGATACGCAGTATTTT.

This clonotype has only a few counts. The chain joins TRBV9 to TRBJ2-5; D gene ambiguous. The V end lost 0 bases, the J end lost 5 bases, and 14 bases lay between the germline ends. The CDR3 loop spans 15 amino acids. Per the germline V gene, CDR1 is SGDLS and CDR2 is YYNGEE. CDR3: CASSVGSVLGETQYF. The CDR3 DNA is TGTGCCAGCAGCGTAGGTTCAGTCCTCGGGGAGACCCAGTACTTC.

The CDR3 DNA reads as TGTGCCAGCAGTGAAGGGTGGTCGGAGACTGAAGCTTTCTTT. It encodes CASSEGWSETEAFF. This rearrangement joins TRBV25-1 to TRBJ1-1; D gene ambiguous. CDR1 is MGHDK and CDR2 is SYGVNS in the germline V gene. V dropped 2 bases and J dropped 5 bases, with 12 bases sitting between them. The length of the CDR3 is 14 residues.

This clonotype has ten or more counts. This chain connects TRBV10-3 to TRBJ1-5; 10 nucleotides line up with TRBD1. The CDR3 spans 14 residues. V dropped 2 bases and J dropped 7; count of bases not matched to a gene: 2. Germline V lookup: CDR1 ENHRY, CDR2 SYGVKD. DNA for the CDR3: TGTGCCATCAGTGAGACGGGACAGGGGCAGCCCCAGCATTTT. It encodes CAISETGQGQPQHF.

This clonotype was seen ten or more times. The chain uses TRBV3-1 and TRBJ2-2; 9 nucleotides align to TRBD1. The CDR3 is 15 residues long. In germline, CDR1 is LGHDT, CDR2 YNNKEL (reference sequence). V was pared by 4 bases and J by 3 bases, with 3 bases of the junction left unmatched. CDR3 sequence reads: CASSPRDRDTGELFF. The CDR3 DNA reads TGTGCCAGCAGCCCCCGGGACAGGGACACCGGGGAGCTGTTTTTT.

This clonotype was seen a few times. V gene TRBV11-3 combines with J gene TRBJ2-2; 11 bases match TRBD2. Per germline, CDR1 SGHNT and CDR2 YENEEA. The CDR3 sequence is 17 residues long. The ends lost 5 bases at V and 0 bases at J; junction bases unmatched: 5. CDR3 DNA: TGTGCCAGCAGCCTCCGTAGCGGGAGGGCGAACACCGGGGAGCTGTTTTTT. It codes for CASSLRSGRANTGELFF.

In this sample, this clonotype turned up many times. The chain combines TRBV29-1 with TRBJ2-1, with D possibly being TRBD2 (5 bases). Germline-derived CDR1 and CDR2 are SQVTM and ANQGSEA. The CDR3 runs 11 residues. V lost 4 bases to trimming and J lost 6 bases, with 7 bases between them. CDR3 in DNA: TGCAGCGTTGGGACTTCCAATGAGCAGTTCTTC. Protein: CSVGTSNEQFF.

This clonotype was seen at least ten times. The V gene is TRBV27, the J gene TRBJ1-5; no reliable D call. The V and J ends lost 3 bases and 0 bases respectively, with 9 bases between them. The CDR3 contains 15 residues. Germline CDR1 is MNHEY and CDR2 is SMNVEV (reference sequence). The CDR3 nucleotides read TGTGCCAGCAGTTTCGACGGCTATAGCAATCAGCCCCAGCATTTT. It encodes CASSFDGYSNQPQHF.

This clonotype occurred many times. The gene calls are TRBV21-1 and TRBJ1-2; the tabulated D call, TRBD1, remains unverified against the DNA. TRBV21-1 is labeled a pseudogene. CDR3 length: 15 residues. The DNA for the CDR3 is TGTGCCAGCAGCCCAATAGACAGGCCGAACTATGGCTACACCTTC. Translated: CASSPIDRPNYGYTF.